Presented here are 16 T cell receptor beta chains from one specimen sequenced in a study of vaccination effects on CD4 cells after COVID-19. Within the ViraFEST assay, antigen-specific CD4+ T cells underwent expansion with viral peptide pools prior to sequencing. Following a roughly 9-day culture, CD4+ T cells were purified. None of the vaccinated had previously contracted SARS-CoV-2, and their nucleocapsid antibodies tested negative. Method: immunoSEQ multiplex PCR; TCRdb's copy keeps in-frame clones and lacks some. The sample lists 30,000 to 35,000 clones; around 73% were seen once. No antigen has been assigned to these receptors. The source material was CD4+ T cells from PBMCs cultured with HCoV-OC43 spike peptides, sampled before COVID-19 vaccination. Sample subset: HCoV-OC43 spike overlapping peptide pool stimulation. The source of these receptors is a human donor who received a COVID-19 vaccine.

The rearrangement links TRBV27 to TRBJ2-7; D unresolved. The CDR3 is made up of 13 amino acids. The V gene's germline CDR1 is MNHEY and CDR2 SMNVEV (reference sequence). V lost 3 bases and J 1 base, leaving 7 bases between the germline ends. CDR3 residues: CASSLPGSYEQYF. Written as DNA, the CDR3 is TGTGCCAGCAGTTTGCCAGGATCCTACGAGCAGTACTTC.

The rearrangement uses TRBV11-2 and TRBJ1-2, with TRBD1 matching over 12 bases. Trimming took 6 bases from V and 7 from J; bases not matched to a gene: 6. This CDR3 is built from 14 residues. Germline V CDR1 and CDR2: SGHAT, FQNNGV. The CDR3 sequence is CASSQGTGGFGYTF. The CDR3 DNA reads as TGTGCCAGCAGTCAGGGGACAGGGGGCTTTGGCTACACCTTC.

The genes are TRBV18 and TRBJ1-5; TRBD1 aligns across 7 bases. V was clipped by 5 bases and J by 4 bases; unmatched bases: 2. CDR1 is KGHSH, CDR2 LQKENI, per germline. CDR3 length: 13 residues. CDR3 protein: CASSSQGNQPQHF. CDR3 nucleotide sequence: TGTGCCAGCTCATCACAGGGGAATCAGCCCCAGCATTTT.

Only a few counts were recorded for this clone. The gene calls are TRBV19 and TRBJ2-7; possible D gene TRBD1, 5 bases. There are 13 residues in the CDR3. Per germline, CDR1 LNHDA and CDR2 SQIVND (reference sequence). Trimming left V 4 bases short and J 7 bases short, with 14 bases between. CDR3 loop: CASSTGRAGEQYF. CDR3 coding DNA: TGTGCCAGTAGTACGGGCCGAGCAGGGGAGCAGTACTTC.

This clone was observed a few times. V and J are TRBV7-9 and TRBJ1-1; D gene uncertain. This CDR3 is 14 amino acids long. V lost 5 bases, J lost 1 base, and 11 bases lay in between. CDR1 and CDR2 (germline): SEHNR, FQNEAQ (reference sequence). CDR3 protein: CASSPRTGNTEAFF. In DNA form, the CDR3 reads TGTGCCAGCAGCCCTCGGACGGGGAACACTGAAGCTTTCTTT.

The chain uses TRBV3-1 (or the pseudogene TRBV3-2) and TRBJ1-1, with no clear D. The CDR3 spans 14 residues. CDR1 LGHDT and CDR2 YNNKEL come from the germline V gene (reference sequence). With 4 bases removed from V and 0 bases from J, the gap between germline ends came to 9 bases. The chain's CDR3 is CASSPPGLNTEAFF. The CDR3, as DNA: TGTGCCAGCAGCCCCCCGGGGTTGAACACTGAAGCTTTCTTT.

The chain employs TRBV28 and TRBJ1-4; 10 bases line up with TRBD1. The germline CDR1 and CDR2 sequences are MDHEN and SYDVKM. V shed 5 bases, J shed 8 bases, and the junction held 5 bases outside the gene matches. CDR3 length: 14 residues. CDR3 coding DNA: TGTGCCAGCAGTCAAGACAGGGGGCGAGAAAAACTGTTTTTT. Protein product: CASSQDRGREKLFF.

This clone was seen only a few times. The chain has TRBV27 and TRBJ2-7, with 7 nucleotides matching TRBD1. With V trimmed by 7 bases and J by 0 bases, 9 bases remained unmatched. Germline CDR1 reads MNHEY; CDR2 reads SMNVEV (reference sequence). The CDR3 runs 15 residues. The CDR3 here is CASIADRAHSYEQYF. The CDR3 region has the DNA TGTGCCAGCATCGCTGACAGGGCCCACTCCTACGAGCAGTACTTC.

Here the CDR3 reads CASSLFRGRRTDRDVRDTQYF. Here the CDR3 DNA reads TGTGCCAGCAGTTTATTCCGCGGGCGCCGGACGGACAGGGATGTTAGAGATACGCAGTATTTT. J is TRBJ2-3 and V is TRBV27; 8 nucleotides line up with TRBD1. The J segment lost 5 bases and the V segment lost 1 base, leaving 23 bases of the junction unmatched. The germline V gene has CDR1 MNHEY and CDR2 SMNVEV (reference sequence). The length of the CDR3 is 21 residues.

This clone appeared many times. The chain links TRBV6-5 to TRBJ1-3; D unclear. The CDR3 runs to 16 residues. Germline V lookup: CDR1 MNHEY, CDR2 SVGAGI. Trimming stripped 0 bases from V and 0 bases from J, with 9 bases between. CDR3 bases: TGTGCCAGCAGTTACTCTGCACTGAGCTCTGGAAACACCATATATTTT. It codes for CASSYSALSSGNTIYF.

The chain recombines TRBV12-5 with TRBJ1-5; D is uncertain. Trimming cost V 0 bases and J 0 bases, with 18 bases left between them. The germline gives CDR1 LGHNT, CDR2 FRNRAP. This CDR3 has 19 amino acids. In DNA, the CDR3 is TGTGCTAGTGGTTTGGTAATCTCTAGGGTTCGCCATAGCAATCAGCCCCAGCATTTT. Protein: CASGLVISRVRHSNQPQHF.

CDR3 nucleotides: TGTGCCAGCAGAGCCGGGACTAGCGGGAGCGGGCAGTACTTC. Amino acid sequence: CASRAGTSGSGQYF. The gene calls are TRBV2 and TRBJ2-7; 14 bases agree with TRBD2. Germline lookup yields CDR1 SNHLY and CDR2 FYNNEI. The CDR3 extends over 14 amino acids. Trimming at V came to 6 bases and at J to 9 bases, leaving 7 bases not matched to a gene.

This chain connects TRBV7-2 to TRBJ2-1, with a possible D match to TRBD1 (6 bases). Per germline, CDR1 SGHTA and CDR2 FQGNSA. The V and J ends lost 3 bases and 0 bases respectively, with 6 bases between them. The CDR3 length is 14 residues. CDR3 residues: CASSLDSSYNEQFF. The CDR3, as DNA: TGTGCCAGCAGCTTGGACAGCTCCTACAATGAGCAGTTCTTC.

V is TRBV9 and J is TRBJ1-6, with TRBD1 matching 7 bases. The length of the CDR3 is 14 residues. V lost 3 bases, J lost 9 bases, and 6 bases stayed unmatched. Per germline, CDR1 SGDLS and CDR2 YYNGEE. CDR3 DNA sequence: TGTGCCAGCAGCGCACTACCAGGGGGTTCACCCCTCCACTTT. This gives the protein CASSALPGGSPLHF. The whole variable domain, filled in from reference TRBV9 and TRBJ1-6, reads DSGVTQTPKHLITATGQRVTLRCSPRSGDLSVYWYQQSLDQGLQFLIQYYNGEERAKGNILERFSAQQFPDLHSELNLSSLELGDSALYFCASSALPGGSPLHFGNGTRLTVT.

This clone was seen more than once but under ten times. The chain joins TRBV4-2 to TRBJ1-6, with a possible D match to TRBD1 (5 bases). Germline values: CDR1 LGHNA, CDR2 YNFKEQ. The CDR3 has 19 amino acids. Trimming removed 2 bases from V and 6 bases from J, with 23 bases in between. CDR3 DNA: TGTGCCAGCAGCCAACCGAAGGGGAAGGGAATGGACCTTAATTCACCCCTCCACTTT. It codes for CASSQPKGKGMDLNSPLHF.

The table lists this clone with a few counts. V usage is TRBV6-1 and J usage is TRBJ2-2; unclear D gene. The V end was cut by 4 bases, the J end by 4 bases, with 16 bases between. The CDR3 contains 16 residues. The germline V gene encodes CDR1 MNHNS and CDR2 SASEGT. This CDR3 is CASSGYLRAGTGELFF. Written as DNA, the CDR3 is TGTGCCAGCAGTGGCTATTTAAGGGCTGGCACCGGGGAGCTGTTTTTT.